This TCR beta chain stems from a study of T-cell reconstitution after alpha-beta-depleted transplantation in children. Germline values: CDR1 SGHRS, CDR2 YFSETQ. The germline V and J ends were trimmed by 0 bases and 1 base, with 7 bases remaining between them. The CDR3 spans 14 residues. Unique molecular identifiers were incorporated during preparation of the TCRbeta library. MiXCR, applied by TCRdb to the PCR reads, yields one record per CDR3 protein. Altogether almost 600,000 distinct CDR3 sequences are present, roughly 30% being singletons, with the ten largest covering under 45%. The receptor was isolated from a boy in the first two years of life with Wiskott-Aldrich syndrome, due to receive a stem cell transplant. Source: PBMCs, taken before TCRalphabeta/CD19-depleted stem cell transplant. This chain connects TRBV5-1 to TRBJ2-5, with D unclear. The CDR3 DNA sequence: TGCGCCAGCAGCTTGGTTATAGGCCAAGAGACCCAGTACTTC. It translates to CASSLVIGQETQYF.